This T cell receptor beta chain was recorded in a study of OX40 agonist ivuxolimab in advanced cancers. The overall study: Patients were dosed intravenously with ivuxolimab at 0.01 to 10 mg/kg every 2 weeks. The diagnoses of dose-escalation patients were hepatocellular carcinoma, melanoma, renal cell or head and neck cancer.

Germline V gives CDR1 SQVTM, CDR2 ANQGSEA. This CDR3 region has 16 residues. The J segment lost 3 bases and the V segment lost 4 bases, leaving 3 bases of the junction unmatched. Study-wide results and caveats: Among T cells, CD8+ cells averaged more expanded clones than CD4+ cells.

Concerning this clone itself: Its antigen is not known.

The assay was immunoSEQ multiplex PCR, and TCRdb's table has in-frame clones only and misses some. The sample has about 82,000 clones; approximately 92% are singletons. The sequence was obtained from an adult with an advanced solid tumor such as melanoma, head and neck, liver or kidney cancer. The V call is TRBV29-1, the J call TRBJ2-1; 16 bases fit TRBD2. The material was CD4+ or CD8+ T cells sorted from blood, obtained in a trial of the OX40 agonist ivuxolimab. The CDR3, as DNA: TGCAGCGTTGTCGGGACTAGCGGGGGGGGCTACAATGAGCAGTTCTTC. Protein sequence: CSVVGTSGGGYNEQFF.